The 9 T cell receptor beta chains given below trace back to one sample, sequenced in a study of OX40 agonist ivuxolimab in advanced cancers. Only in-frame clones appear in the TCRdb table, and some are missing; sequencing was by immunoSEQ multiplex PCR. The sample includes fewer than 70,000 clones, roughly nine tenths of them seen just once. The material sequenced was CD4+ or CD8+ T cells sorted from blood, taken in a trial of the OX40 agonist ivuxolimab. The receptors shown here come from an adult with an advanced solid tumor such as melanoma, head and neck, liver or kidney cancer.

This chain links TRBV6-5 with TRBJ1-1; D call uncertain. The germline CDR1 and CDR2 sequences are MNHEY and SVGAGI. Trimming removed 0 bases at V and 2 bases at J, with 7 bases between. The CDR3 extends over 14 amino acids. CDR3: CASSYSTVNTEAFF. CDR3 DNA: TGTGCCAGCAGTTACTCAACTGTTAACACTGAAGCTTTCTTT.

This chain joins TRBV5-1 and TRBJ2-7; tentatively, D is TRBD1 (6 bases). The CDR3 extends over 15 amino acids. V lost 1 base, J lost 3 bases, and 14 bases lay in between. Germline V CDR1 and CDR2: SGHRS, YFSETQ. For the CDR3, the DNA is TGCGCCAGCAGCTTGAACCAGGGGAAGGTCTACGAGCAGTACTTC. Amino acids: CASSLNQGKVYEQYF.

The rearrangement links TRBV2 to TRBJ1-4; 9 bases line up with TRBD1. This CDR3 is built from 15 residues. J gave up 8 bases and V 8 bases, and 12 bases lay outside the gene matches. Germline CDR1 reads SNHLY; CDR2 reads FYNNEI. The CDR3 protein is CASLSPGQGGEKLFF. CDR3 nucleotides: TGTGCCAGCTTAAGCCCGGGACAGGGTGGAGAAAAACTGTTTTTT.

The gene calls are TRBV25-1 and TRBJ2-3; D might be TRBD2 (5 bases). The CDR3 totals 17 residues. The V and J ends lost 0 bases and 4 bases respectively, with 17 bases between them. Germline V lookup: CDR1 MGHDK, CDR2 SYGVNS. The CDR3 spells CASSEYPGIRGPDTQYF. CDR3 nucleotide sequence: TGTGCCAGCAGTGAATATCCGGGAATCAGAGGCCCAGATACGCAGTATTTT. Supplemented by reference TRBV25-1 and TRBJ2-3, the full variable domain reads EADIYQTPRYLVIGTGKKITLECSQTMGHDKMYWYQQDPGMELHLIHYSYGVNSTEKGDLSSESTVSRIRTEHFPLTLESARPSHTSQYLCASSEYPGIRGPDTQYFGPGTRLTVL.

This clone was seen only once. CDR3 residues: CAISSTGSYEQYF. The DNA of the CDR3 is TGTGCCATCAGCTCGACAGGCTCCTACGAGCAGTACTTC. The chain couples TRBV10-3 to TRBJ2-7, with D possibly TRBD1 on 6 matching bases. Germline loops: CDR1 ENHRY, CDR2 SYGVKD. The CDR3 covers 13 residues. V was clipped by 6 bases and J by 0 bases, with 9 bases between them.

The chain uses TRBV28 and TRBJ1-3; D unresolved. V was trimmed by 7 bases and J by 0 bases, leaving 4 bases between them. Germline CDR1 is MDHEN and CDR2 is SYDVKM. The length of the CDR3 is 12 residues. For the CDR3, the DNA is TGTGCCAGCACAATCTCTGGAAACACCATATATTTT. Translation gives CASTISGNTIYF.

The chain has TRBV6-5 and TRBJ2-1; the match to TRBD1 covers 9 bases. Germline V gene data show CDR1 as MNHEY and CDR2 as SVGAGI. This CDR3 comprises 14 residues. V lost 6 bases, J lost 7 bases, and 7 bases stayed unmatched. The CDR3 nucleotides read TGTGCCAGCAGCCAGGACAGGGGTGGTAATGAGCAGTTCTTC. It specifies CASSQDRGGNEQFF.

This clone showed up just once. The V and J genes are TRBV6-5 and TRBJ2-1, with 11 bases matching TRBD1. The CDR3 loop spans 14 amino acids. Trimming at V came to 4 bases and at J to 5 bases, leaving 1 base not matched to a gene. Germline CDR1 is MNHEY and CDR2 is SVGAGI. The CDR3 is CASSWDRGDNEQFF. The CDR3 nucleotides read TGTGCCAGCAGTTGGGACAGGGGGGACAATGAGCAGTTCTTC.

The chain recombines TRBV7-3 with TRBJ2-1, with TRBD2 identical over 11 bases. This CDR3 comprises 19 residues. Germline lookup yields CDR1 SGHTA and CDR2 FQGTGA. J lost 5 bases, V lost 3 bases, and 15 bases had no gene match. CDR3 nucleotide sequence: TGTGCCAGCAGCTTGTCAGTCGAAGCGGGACTAGCGGACAACAATGAGCAGTTCTTC. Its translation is CASSLSVEAGLADNNEQFF.